One and the same sample provided the 8 T cell receptor beta chains below, sequenced in a study of cytomegalovirus exposure and HLA in healthy donors. PCR involved 60 Vbeta and 13 Jbeta primers. TCRdb's copy holds only in-frame clones and misses some; the assay was immunoSEQ multiplex PCR. Of over 120,000 clones in the sample, about 10% were seen once. The sequenced material came from PBMCs. These receptors were taken from a man aged 50-60 years in good health and CMV-seronegative.

The chain carries TRBV30 and TRBJ2-5; 8 bases are shared with TRBD2. The CDR3 is made up of 15 amino acids. Germline V gene lookup returns CDR1 GTSNPN and CDR2 SVGIG (reference sequence). J gave up 5 bases and V 1 base, and 9 bases lay outside the gene matches. The CDR3: CAWSALGGGRETQYF. CDR3 DNA: TGTGCCTGGAGTGCCCTCGGGGGGGGCCGGGAGACCCAGTACTTC. Full variable domain (missing parts from reference TRBV30 and TRBJ2-5): SQTIHQWPATLVQPVGSPLSLECTVEGTSNPNLYWYRQAAGRGLQLLFYSVGIGQISSEVPQNLSASRPQDRQFILSSKKLLLSDSGFYLCAWSALGGGRETQYFGPGTRLLVL.

The chain couples TRBV6-6 to TRBJ1-2, with TRBD1 matching 8 bases. The J segment lost 3 bases and the V segment lost 6 bases, leaving 12 bases of the junction unmatched. This CDR3 is built from 16 residues. Germline values: CDR1 MNHNY, CDR2 SVGAGI (reference sequence). CDR3 nucleotides: TGTGCCAGCAGGATTTCCGAGGACAGGGCTGACTATGGCTACACCTTC. Protein sequence: CASRISEDRADYGYTF.

A remark on this clone: Its ends do not fully match the called genes, so a read error is possible. The chain carries TRBV5-1 and TRBJ1-4; 7 nucleotides line up with TRBD1. Germline V gives CDR1 SGHRS, CDR2 YFSETQ. The CDR3 consists of 17 residues. The CDR3 coding sequence is TGCGCCGGCAGCGTTACCTCCGGGACAGAACCGCATGAAAAACTGTTTTTT. Protein sequence: CAGSVTSGTEPHEKLFF. The full variable domain, with the rest looked up from reference TRBV5-1 and TRBJ1-4, is KAGVTQTPRYLIKTRGQQVTLSCSPISGHRSVSWYQQTPGQGLQFLFEYFSETQRNKGNFPGRFSGRQFSNSRSEMNVSTLELGDSALYLCAGSVTSGTEPHEKLFFGSGTQLSVL.

The chain uses TRBV19 and TRBJ2-7, with 16 bases fitting TRBD2. Germline V gene sequence: CDR1 LNHDA, CDR2 SQIVND (reference sequence). This CDR3 is 16 amino acids long. V was pared by 5 bases and J by 6 bases, with 7 bases of the junction left unmatched. The CDR3 protein is CASSQGTSGREVEQYF. CDR3 DNA sequence: TGTGCCAGTAGTCAAGGGACTAGCGGGAGGGAGGTCGAGCAGTACTTC.

The chain joins TRBV30 to TRBJ2-7; 9 bases are shared with TRBD2. The CDR3 has 14 residues. Per germline, CDR1 GTSNPN and CDR2 SVGIG (reference sequence). Trimming cost V 5 bases and J 3 bases; bases outside gene matches: 8. The CDR3 DNA is TGTGCCTGGGCGGCGGGAGGGAGAATCTACGAGCAGTACTTC. This translates into CAWAAGGRIYEQYF.

The V gene is TRBV11-2, the J gene TRBJ1-2; D gene uncertain. Germline CDR1 reads SGHAT; CDR2 reads FQNNGV. The CDR3 is 14 amino acids. V gave up 1 base and J gave up 2 bases, with 8 bases separating them. CDR3 sequence: CASSLVGGNYGYTF. The DNA of the CDR3 is TGTGCCAGCAGCTTAGTTGGAGGGAACTATGGCTACACCTTC. The entire variable domain, with the rest obtained from reference TRBV11-2 and TRBJ1-2, is as follows: EAGVAQSPRYKIIEKRQSVAFWCNPISGHATLYWYQQILGQGPKLLIQFQNNGVVDDSQLPKDRFSAERLKGVDSTLKIQPAKLEDSAVYLCASSLVGGNYGYTFGSGTRLTVV.

This clone was observed a few times. The chain combines TRBV7-9 with TRBJ2-5; 8 positions match TRBD2. This CDR3 comprises 15 residues. Germline values: CDR1 SEHNR, CDR2 FQNEAQ (reference sequence). V lost 10 bases, J lost 5 bases, and 15 bases stayed unmatched. The chain's CDR3 is CANGDRYGGGETQYF. The CDR3 region has the DNA TGTGCCAACGGGGATCGATACGGCGGGGGGGAGACCCAGTACTTC.

The table lists this clone with a few counts. V and J are TRBV7-3 and TRBJ2-5, with 7 bases that match TRBD2. V lost 2 bases and J lost 5; bases outside the gene matches: 8. The CDR3 has 15 residues. From germline, CDR1 is SGHTA and CDR2 FQGTGA. The CDR3 DNA is TGTGCCAGCAGCTTAGTGGGAGGGAGTGGGGAGACCCAGTACTTC. Translation gives CASSLVGGSGETQYF.